The entry that follows covers one T cell receptor beta chain sequence. The data were obtained in a study of cytomegalovirus exposure and HLA in healthy donors. Primers for the PCR totalled 60 Vbeta and 13 Jbeta. The data were produced by immunoSEQ multiplex PCR, yet TCRdb's version contains in-frame clones alone and is incomplete. The sample includes under 130,000 clones, 66% seen only once; the top ten take around 3.5%. The ends lost 0 bases at V and 5 bases at J; junction bases unmatched: 4. CDR1 and CDR2 from the germline V gene are LGHNA and YNFKEQ. The CDR3 totals 15 residues. The TCR sequence derives from a woman aged 45-65 years in good health and CMV-seronegative. The source material was PBMCs. The V call is TRBV4-2, the J call TRBJ1-5, with 7 bases that match TRBD1. This CDR3 is CASSQDSGTDQPQHF. CDR3 nucleotides: TGTGCCAGCAGCCAAGATAGTGGGACAGATCAGCCCCAGCATTTT.